This T cell receptor (beta chain) was sequenced in a study of T cell repertoires in cytomegalovirus infection. About the research overall: Well-studied HLA-B-restricted CMV epitopes were used in the study alongside recently identified HLA-C-restricted ones. An indication of both CMV infection and matching HLA type came from public TCR beta signatures.

The germline V gene encodes CDR1 LGHNA and CDR2 YNFKEQ. The CDR3 has 14 amino acids. The ends were cut back, 1 base at V and 3 bases at J, with 9 bases in the middle. TCRdb processed the reads anew with MiXCR; each CDR3 protein has one entry. The sample lists around 710,000 distinct CDR3 sequences, 25% to 35% occurring once. About this clonotype: What it binds is unknown.

Study outcomes and limitations: In two of eight donors, the top clonotype was HLA-C-restricted CMV-specific. Carriage of CMV together with the relevant HLA was identifiable through cumulative public TCR beta family frequency.

V usage is TRBV4-2 and J usage is TRBJ1-2; a possible D gene is TRBD1 (5 bases). The clonotype was recovered from a human donor in good health (CMV status not recorded). Some clones in this sample may be carry-over from other donors' samples. The source was cultured CD8+ T cells from PBMCs, collected from culture after CMV antigen stimulation. Here the CDR3 reads CASSQGDSYYGYTF. The CDR3 nucleotides read TGTGCCAGCAGCCAAGGAGACAGTTACTATGGCTACACCTTC.